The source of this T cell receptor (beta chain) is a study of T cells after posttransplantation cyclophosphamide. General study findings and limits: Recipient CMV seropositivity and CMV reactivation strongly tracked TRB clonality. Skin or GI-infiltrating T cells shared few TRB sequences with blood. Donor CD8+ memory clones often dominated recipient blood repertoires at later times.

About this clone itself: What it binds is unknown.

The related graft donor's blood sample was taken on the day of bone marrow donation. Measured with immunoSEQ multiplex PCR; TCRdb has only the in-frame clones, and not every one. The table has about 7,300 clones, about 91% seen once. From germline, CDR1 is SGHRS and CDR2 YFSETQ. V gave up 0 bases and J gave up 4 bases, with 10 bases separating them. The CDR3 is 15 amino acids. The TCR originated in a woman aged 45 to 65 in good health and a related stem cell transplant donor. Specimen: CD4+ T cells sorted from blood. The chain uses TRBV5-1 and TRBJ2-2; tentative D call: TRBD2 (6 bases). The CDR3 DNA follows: TGCGCCAGCAGCTTGGAAGCGGGCCCCACCGGGGAGCTGTTTTTT. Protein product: CASSLEAGPTGELFF.